One T cell receptor beta chain is described in this entry. Its antigen is undetermined. TCRdb itself ran the 5' RACE reads through MiXCR, one entry per CDR3 protein. Here the sample spans around 200,000 distinct CDR3 sequences, under 20% being singletons. The source of the sample is a study of T-cell memory formation after mild COVID-19. Study background: TCR clusters largely stayed donor specific. The study's findings and limits: The CD4+ clones that contracted clustered mainly within CM and EM, and the CD8+ clones concentrated in EMRA. Memory cells collected pre-infection included some clones that later responded, suggesting cross-reactive memory joined.

Per the germline V gene, CDR1 is ENHRY and CDR2 is SYGVKD. Trimming at V came to 3 bases and at J to 15 bases, leaving 5 bases not matched to a gene. This CDR3 region has 12 residues. The material sequenced was PBMCs or a T cell subset sorted from them (not recorded which). The J gene is TRBJ1-4, the V gene TRBV10-3; 9 nucleotides match TRBD1. The receptor's source is an adult woman who had mild COVID-19 (a few samples of this study predate the infection). Cell type and time point are not known. In nucleotides, the CDR3 is TGTGCCATCAGTGAACCGGACAGGGGATTGTTTTTT. This translates into CAISEPDRGLFF.